The 29 T cell receptor beta chains given below trace back to one sample, sequenced in a study of blood T cell repertoires in COVID-19. Sequencing was performed with immunoSEQ multiplex PCR; in TCRdb, only in-frame clones are kept and a portion is missing. The sample has 35,000 to 45,000 clones; approximately 86% are singletons. The sample consisted of peripheral blood. The origin of the receptors is a human donor in a cohort sampled during active COVID-19.

The chain couples TRBV5-1 to TRBJ1-4; D not resolved. The ends were cut back, 0 bases at V and 0 bases at J, with 6 bases in the middle. The CDR3 contains 15 residues. The germline CDR1 and CDR2 sequences are SGHRS and YFSETQ. The CDR3 here is CASSLVPATNEKLFF. The CDR3, as DNA: TGCGCCAGCAGCTTGGTCCCTGCAACTAATGAAAAACTGTTTTTT.

There are a few counts of this clone. V gene TRBV6-5 combines with J gene TRBJ2-7, with 7 bases fitting TRBD1. Germline trimming cut 5 bases from V and 4 bases from J; bases unmatched to any gene: 11. The CDR3 is 15 residues long. Germline V gene data show CDR1 as MNHEY and CDR2 as SVGAGI. CDR3 sequence (DNA): TGTGCCAGCAGTCTACAGGGGCCGGCTCAATACGAGCAGTACTTC. This gives the protein CASSLQGPAQYEQYF.

V gene TRBV4-1 combines with J gene TRBJ2-3, with TRBD1 matching over 8 bases. Trimming cost V 0 bases and J 5 bases; bases outside gene matches: 7. The germline V gene has CDR1 MGHRA and CDR2 YSYEKL. The CDR3 is made up of 16 amino acids. The CDR3 nucleotides read TGCGCCAGCAGCCAAGAAGGACAGGGTAGGGGAGATACGCAGTATTTT. It specifies CASSQEGQGRGDTQYF.

This clone was seen a few times. The chain is built from TRBV2 and TRBJ2-6, with D perhaps matching TRBD1 (6 bases). Germline loops: CDR1 SNHLY, CDR2 FYNNEI. The CDR3 loop spans 15 amino acids. Between the trimmed V and J ends, which lost 7 bases and 0 bases, there was a span of 10 bases. Here the CDR3 DNA reads TGTGCCAGCAACAGGGCGGGCTCTGGGGCCAACGTCCTGACTTTC. Protein: CASNRAGSGANVLTF.

This sequence joins TRBV10-3 and TRBJ2-1; D is uncertain. The CDR3 is 15 residues long. V was cut by 5 bases and J by 1 base, with 12 bases left in between. Germline CDR1 reads ENHRY; CDR2 reads SYGVKD. As DNA, the CDR3 is TGTGCCATCAGTCGAAGCGATGGGTCCTACAATGAGCAGTTCTTC. This encodes CAISRSDGSYNEQFF.

Judged by abundance, this clone is medium-sized (0.01 to 0.1%). J is TRBJ1-6 and V is TRBV6-6, with D uncertain. The CDR3 contains 14 residues. Trimming took 0 bases from V and 10 from J, leaving 10 bases between them. CDR1 is MNHNY, CDR2 SVGAGI, per germline (reference sequence). CDR3 DNA sequence: TGTGCCAGCAGTTACTCAGAGGCGAACTCACCCCTCCACTTT. Residues: CASSYSEANSPLHF.

This clone was seen only once. This sequence joins TRBV27 and TRBJ1-5; the D gene is possibly TRBD1 (5 bases). The CDR3 runs to 15 residues. With 6 bases removed from V and 2 bases from J, the gap between germline ends came to 14 bases. Germline lookup yields CDR1 MNHEY and CDR2 SMNVEV (reference sequence). CDR3 protein: CASRAGAGGNQPQHF. CDR3 bases: TGTGCCAGCAGGGCCGGGGCGGGGGGCAATCAGCCCCAGCATTTT.

The V gene is TRBV28, the J gene TRBJ1-2; no definite D call. Germline-derived CDR1 and CDR2 are MDHEN and SYDVKM. CDR3 length equals 12 residues. Trimming removed 3 bases from V and 8 bases from J, with 10 bases in between. The CDR3 is CASSLPNLGYTF. CDR3 DNA sequence: TGTGCCAGCAGTTTGCCTAATCTAGGCTACACCTTC.

Only a few counts were recorded for this clone. V usage is TRBV19 and J usage is TRBJ1-2; possibly TRBD1 for D (6 bases). Germline-derived CDR1 and CDR2 are LNHDA and SQIVND (reference sequence). The ends were cut back, 10 bases at V and 7 bases at J, with 19 bases in the middle. The CDR3 is made up of 13 amino acids. The CDR3 loop is CATSSRGSFGYTF. The CDR3 DNA sequence: TGTGCCACATCGTCAAGGGGGTCTTTTGGCTACACCTTC. Variable domain in full (rest from reference TRBV19 and TRBJ1-2): DGGITQSPKYLFRKEGQNVTLSCEQNLNHDAMYWYRQDPGQGLRLIYYSQIVNDFQKGDIAEGYSVSREKKESFPLTVTSAQKNPTAFYLCATSSRGSFGYTFGSGTRLTVV.

V and J are TRBV5-6 and TRBJ1-4; TRBD1 aligns across 8 bases. CDR1 and CDR2 (germline): SGHDT, YYEEEE. The V gene end was trimmed by 3 bases and the J gene end by 3 bases; junction bases not matched to a gene: 7. The length of the CDR3 is 16 residues. For the CDR3, the DNA is TGTGCCAGCAGCTCATCAGGGGGCTGGTCTAATGAAAAACTGTTTTTT. Translated: CASSSSGGWSNEKLFF.

V and J are TRBV19 and TRBJ2-2; 10 bases are shared with TRBD1. V gave up 7 bases and J gave up 6 bases; unmatched junction bases: 5. Germline CDR1 reads LNHDA; CDR2 reads SQIVND (reference sequence). The CDR3 length is 14 residues. In DNA, the CDR3 is TGTGCCAGTACGGGACAGGGGTTTTCCGGGGAGCTGTTTTTT. It codes for CASTGQGFSGELFF.

This clone occurred once. In DNA form, the CDR3 reads TGTGCCAGCAGCTCGACAGGGCACATGTTCAATCTGTTCTTC. Translation gives CASSSTGHMFNLFF. This rearrangement joins TRBV7-6 to TRBJ2-1, with 7 bases lining up with TRBD1. Germline CDR1 is SGHVS and CDR2 is FNYEAQ. Unmatched junction bases numbered 15, after V lost 4 bases and J lost 15 bases. CDR3 length: 14 residues.

The genes are TRBV5-1 and TRBJ2-2; D remains ambiguous. Germline V gene sequence: CDR1 SGHRS, CDR2 YFSETQ. This CDR3 spans 16 amino acids. Deletions cut 4 bases from V and 0 bases from J, with 13 bases between. The CDR3 loop is CASSPEAITNTGELFF. The CDR3 DNA is TGCGCCAGCAGCCCTGAGGCGATCACGAACACCGGGGAGCTGTTTTTT. Variable domain in full (rest from reference TRBV5-1 and TRBJ2-2): KAGVTQTPRYLIKTRGQQVTLSCSPISGHRSVSWYQQTPGQGLQFLFEYFSETQRNKGNFPGRFSGRQFSNSRSEMNVSTLELGDSALYLCASSPEAITNTGELFFGEGSRLTVL.

The chain links TRBV5-1 to TRBJ2-2, with D maybe TRBD1 (6 bases). There are 15 residues in the CDR3. In germline, CDR1 is SGHRS, CDR2 YFSETQ. With 3 bases removed from V and 1 base from J, the gap between germline ends came to 10 bases. CDR3 nucleotide sequence: TGCGCCAGCAGCTCCAGGGGAATGAACACCGGGGAGCTGTTTTTT. Amino acids: CASSSRGMNTGELFF.

The chain joins TRBV4-1 to TRBJ1-1; the D is unclear. The V gene's germline CDR1 is MGHRA and CDR2 YSYEKL. V was pared by 1 base and J by 0 bases, with 9 bases between. This CDR3 is built from 15 residues. This chain's CDR3 is CASSQAGGMNTEAFF. DNA of the CDR3: TGCGCCAGCAGCCAAGCGGGCGGGATGAACACTGAAGCTTTCTTT.

The rearrangement links TRBV5-1 to TRBJ1-2, with a tentative D call TRBD1 (6 bases). Per the germline V gene, CDR1 is SGHRS and CDR2 is YFSETQ. Trimming pared 4 bases from V and 2 bases from J, leaving 15 bases between. This CDR3 contains 15 residues. CDR3 DNA sequence: TGCGCCAGCAGCGCAACAGGGATGCCCAACTATGGCTACACCTTC. Encoded protein: CASSATGMPNYGYTF. Full variable domain (rest looked up from reference TRBV5-1 and TRBJ1-2): KAGVTQTPRYLIKTRGQQVTLSCSPISGHRSVSWYQQTPGQGLQFLFEYFSETQRNKGNFPGRFSGRQFSNSRSEMNVSTLELGDSALYLCASSATGMPNYGYTFGSGTRLTVV.

About this clone itself: Additional DNA sequences in this sample encode the identical CDR3. The rearrangement uses TRBV3-1 (or the pseudogene TRBV3-2) and TRBJ2-2; 7 bases match TRBD1. CDR1 LGHDT and CDR2 YNNKEL come from the germline V gene (reference sequence). This CDR3 spans 16 amino acids. V shed 3 bases and J 4 bases; nucleotides not matched to a gene: 8. The DNA of the CDR3 is TGTGCCAGCAGCCAGGAGACAGGGCCCGGCACCGGGGAGCTGTTTTTT. Translated, it gives CASSQETGPGTGELFF.

J is TRBJ2-1 and V is TRBV15; 8 bases are shared with TRBD2. This CDR3 region has 16 residues. CDR1 is LNHNV, CDR2 YYDKDF, per germline (reference sequence). Trimming took 5 bases from V and 9 from J; bases not matched to a gene: 15. The CDR3 DNA follows: TGTGCCACCAGCCCCCCAACGGGGGGGAGAGTGAGTGAGCAGTTCTTC. It is translated as CATSPPTGGRVSEQFF.

V gene TRBV5-1 combines with J gene TRBJ2-7, with TRBD1 identical over 8 bases. The junction had 4 bases not matched to a gene; V was cut back by 4 bases and J by 1 base. The CDR3 extends over 14 amino acids. Germline V gene data show CDR1 as SGHRS and CDR2 as YFSETQ. CDR3 coding DNA: TGCGCCAGCAGCCTACGACAGGGGTCCTACGAGCAGTACTTC. Protein: CASSLRQGSYEQYF.

The rearrangement links TRBV13 to TRBJ2-7, with unresolved D. The CDR3 spans 16 residues. V lost 4 bases to trimming and J lost 0 bases, with 16 bases between them. Germline CDR1 and CDR2: PRHDT and FYEKMQ (reference sequence). The CDR3 region is CASSSFLDRLSYEQYF. The CDR3 region has the DNA TGTGCCAGCAGCTCTTTCTTGGATAGACTCTCCTACGAGCAGTACTTC. Filled out from reference TRBV13 and TRBJ2-7, the complete variable domain reads AAGVIQSPRHLIKEKRETATLKCYPIPRHDTVYWYQQGPGQDPQFLISFYEKMQSDKGSIPDRFSAQQFSDYHSELNMSSLELGDSALYFCASSSFLDRLSYEQYFGPGTRLTVT.

This clone was detected a few times. J is TRBJ1-2 and V is TRBV5-4, with 7 nucleotides matching TRBD1. CDR3 length equals 11 residues. Trimming cost V 10 bases and J 7 bases; bases outside gene matches: 7. CDR1 SGHNT and CDR2 YYREEE come from the germline V gene (reference sequence). The CDR3 is CAVRQGAGYTF. The CDR3, as DNA: TGTGCCGTTAGACAGGGAGCTGGCTACACCTTC.

The chain recombines TRBV6-2 or TRBV6-3 with TRBJ2-5, with 9 bases lining up with TRBD2. In germline, CDR1 is MNHEY, CDR2 SVGEGT. CDR3 size: 15 residues. V trimming: 5 bases; J trimming: 4 bases; junction bases outside the gene matches: 8. CDR3 sequence (DNA): TGTGCCAGCAGTCCCCAGCGGGGGGCCGGAGAGACCCAGTACTTC. Residues: CASSPQRGAGETQYF.

This clone was counted once. This chain connects TRBV6-5 to TRBJ1-6, with D possibly TRBD1 on 6 matching bases. The CDR3 loop spans 15 amino acids. The V and J ends lost 6 bases and 6 bases respectively, with 15 bases between them. CDR1 and CDR2 (germline): MNHEY, SVGAGI. CDR3 DNA: TGTGCCAGCAGACTGGCAGGGGCAACTAATTCACCCCTCCACTTT. This codes for CASRLAGATNSPLHF.

The V and J genes are TRBV6-5 and TRBJ1-1; D is perhaps TRBD1 (6 bases). From germline, CDR1 is MNHEY and CDR2 SVGAGI. Trimming shortened V by 0 bases and J by 5 bases, and 16 bases separated the two germline ends. The CDR3 covers 16 residues. The CDR3 loop is CASSYSAGGLETEAFF. CDR3 DNA: TGTGCCAGCAGTTACTCGGCTGGGGGCCTGGAGACTGAAGCTTTCTTT.

CDR3 protein: CASSDRQTYSGANVLTF. DNA of the CDR3: TGTGCCAGCAGCGATCGACAGACGTATAGTGGGGCCAACGTCCTGACTTTC. The genes are TRBV5-4 and TRBJ2-6; maybe TRBD1 (5 bases). This CDR3 has 17 residues. Germline V gene data show CDR1 as SGHNT and CDR2 as YYREEE (reference sequence). Trimming pared 4 bases from V and 3 bases from J, leaving 17 bases between.

The gene calls are TRBV28 and TRBJ1-2; 10 bases match TRBD1. The V segment lost 2 bases and the J segment 8 bases; nucleotides outside the gene matches: 17. Germline CDR1 is MDHEN and CDR2 is SYDVKM. CDR3 length equals 18 residues. The CDR3 protein is CASSLNLGRQGAIGGYTF. The CDR3 DNA is TGTGCCAGCAGTTTAAATCTGGGCCGACAGGGGGCGATAGGAGGCTACACCTTC.

The gene calls are TRBV28 and TRBJ2-7; D perhaps matches TRBD1 (6 bases). This CDR3 has 14 amino acids. CDR1 and CDR2 from the germline V gene are MDHEN and SYDVKM. The V gene lost 8 bases and the J gene lost 7 bases, with 21 bases spanning the gap. The CDR3: CASGTGTTEWEQYF. The DNA for the CDR3 is TGTGCCAGCGGGACCGGGACAACAGAGTGGGAGCAGTACTTC.

This clone was seen more than once but under ten times. The rearrangement links TRBV18 to TRBJ1-3; no definite D call. V lost 3 bases to trimming and J lost 3 bases, with 3 bases between them. Germline V CDR1 and CDR2: KGHSH, LQKENI. This CDR3 spans 12 amino acids. This CDR3 is CASSPNGNTIYF. The CDR3 DNA follows: TGTGCCAGCTCACCTAATGGAAACACCATATATTTT.

The genes are TRBV3-1 (or the pseudogene TRBV3-2) and TRBJ2-7, with 10 positions matching TRBD1. The CDR3 is 15 amino acids. J lost 5 bases, V lost 4 bases, and 8 bases had no gene match. CDR1 and CDR2 from the germline V gene are LGHDT and YNNKEL (reference sequence). For the CDR3, the DNA is TGTGCCAGCAGCCCCCGGGACAGGGGAACCCACGAGCAGTACTTC. Its protein is CASSPRDRGTHEQYF.